This entry lists 31 T cell receptor beta chains sequenced from one sample in a study of blood T cell repertoires in COVID-19. Only in-frame clones appear in the TCRdb table, and some are missing; sequencing was by immunoSEQ multiplex PCR. The sample has approximately 74,000 clones; 79% are singletons. The source material was peripheral blood. Receptors were obtained from a man between 60 and 70 years old with acute or convalescent COVID-19.

The J gene is TRBJ1-5, the V gene TRBV24-1; a possible D gene is TRBD1 (5 bases). CDR1 and CDR2 from the germline V gene are KGHDR and SFDVKD. V gave up 4 bases and J gave up 2 bases, with 20 bases separating them. The CDR3 spans 18 residues. CDR3 in DNA: TGTGCCACCAGTGACCCTAGTGAGGGAGGGACGGGCAATCAGCCCCAGCATTTT. Amino acids: CATSDPSEGGTGNQPQHF.

The rearrangement links TRBV5-1 to TRBJ2-5; 9 bases map to TRBD1. The CDR3 contains 16 residues. V shed 7 bases, J shed 9 bases, and the junction held 19 bases outside the gene matches. Germline loops: CDR1 SGHRS, CDR2 YFSETQ. This CDR3 is CASDKTGQGSGLAQYF. The CDR3 bases are TGCGCCAGCGACAAAACGGGACAGGGCTCTGGGTTGGCCCAGTACTTC.

This sequence joins TRBV7-8 and TRBJ2-2; 7 nucleotides line up with TRBD1. CDR1 is SGHVS and CDR2 is FQNEAQ in the germline V gene. The CDR3 loop spans 15 amino acids. The J segment lost 6 bases and the V segment lost 5 bases, leaving 9 bases of the junction unmatched. For the CDR3, the DNA is TGTGCCAGCAGCCCGGGACAGTCTTTTTCCGGGGAGCTGTTTTTT. Residues: CASSPGQSFSGELFF.

The V gene is TRBV9, the J gene TRBJ1-5, with D maybe TRBD1 (6 bases). Germline CDR1 is SGDLS and CDR2 is YYNGEE. V dropped 0 bases and J dropped 5 bases, with 9 bases sitting between them. The CDR3 length is 14 residues. CDR3: CASSVGPGDQPQHF. As DNA, the CDR3 is TGTGCCAGCAGCGTAGGTCCAGGGGATCAGCCCCAGCATTTT.

In nucleotides, the CDR3 is TGTGCCAGCACCCAGACAGGGGCTTCACCCCTCCACTTT. Protein: CASTQTGASPLHF. The chain uses TRBV6-6 and TRBJ1-6; 8 bases align to TRBD1. The CDR3 is 13 amino acids. Unmatched junction bases numbered 5, after V lost 7 bases and J lost 9 bases. Germline CDR1 reads MNHNY; CDR2 reads SVGAGI (reference sequence).

The chain is built from TRBV6-5 and TRBJ1-1; a possible D gene is TRBD1 (6 bases). Trimming took 6 bases from V and 8 from J, leaving 19 bases between them. CDR3 size: 14 residues. CDR1 MNHEY and CDR2 SVGAGI come from the germline V gene. DNA of the CDR3: TGTGCCAGCAGCCGAGGTACGGACAGCCTGGAAGCTTTCTTT. This codes for CASSRGTDSLEAFF.

The chain recombines TRBV19 with TRBJ1-6; D is undetermined. The ends were cut back, 6 bases at V and 8 bases at J, with 17 bases in the middle. Germline CDR1 is LNHDA and CDR2 is SQIVND (reference sequence). The CDR3 totals 15 residues. Written as DNA, the CDR3 is TGTGCCAGTAGCGACCTTGGGCGCGGGGATTCACCCCTCCACTTT. Its protein product is CASSDLGRGDSPLHF.

V and J are TRBV11-2 and TRBJ1-3; TRBD1 is a possible D gene (5 bases). Germline CDR1 SGHAT, CDR2 FQNNGV. The CDR3 has 19 residues. The germline V and J ends were trimmed by 3 bases and 0 bases, with 21 bases remaining between them. The CDR3 region is CASSLRSLGHFDSGNTIYF. The CDR3 DNA is TGTGCCAGCAGCTTGAGGAGTTTAGGACATTTTGACTCTGGAAACACCATATATTTT.

The chain uses TRBV5-1 and TRBJ1-1; TRBD1 aligns across 10 bases. V shed 0 bases, J shed 1 base, and the junction held 0 bases outside the gene matches. The CDR3 contains 15 residues. Germline V CDR1 and CDR2: SGHRS, YFSETQ. The chain's CDR3 is CASSLGTGGNTEAFF. The CDR3 region has the DNA TGCGCCAGCAGCTTGGGGACAGGGGGGAACACTGAAGCTTTCTTT.

The V gene is TRBV5-8, the J gene TRBJ1-5, with D perhaps TRBD1 (6 bases). The CDR3 contains 14 residues. The V end lost 4 bases, the J end lost 8 bases, and 16 bases lay between the germline ends. Germline CDR1 and CDR2: SGHTS and YDEGEE. CDR3 loop: CASSLYRVREPQHF. The DNA for the CDR3 is TGTGCCAGCAGCCTTTACAGGGTACGCGAGCCCCAGCATTTT. Full variable domain (outside the CDR3, taken from reference TRBV5-8 and TRBJ1-5): EAGVTQSPTHLIKTRGQQATLRCSPISGHTSVYWYQQALGLGLQFLLWYDEGEERNRGNFPPRFSGRQFPNYSSELNVNALELEDSALYLCASSLYRVREPQHFGDGTRLSIL.

The V call is TRBV19, the J call TRBJ2-3, with D possibly matching TRBD2 (5 bases). The V end was cut by 6 bases, the J end by 5 bases, with 9 bases between. From germline, CDR1 is LNHDA and CDR2 SQIVND (reference sequence). CDR3 length equals 12 residues. In DNA form, the CDR3 reads TGTGCCAGTAGCCCCGGAGGAGATACGCAGTATTTT. The encoded protein is CASSPGGDTQYF.

The rearrangement uses TRBV4-3 and TRBJ1-4; the match to TRBD1 covers 9 bases. CDR3 size: 17 residues. CDR1 and CDR2 from the germline V gene are LGHNA and YSLEER. With V trimmed by 0 bases and J by 7 bases, 9 bases remained unmatched. CDR3 loop: CASSQDMDRGSFEKLFF. CDR3 coding DNA: TGCGCCAGCAGCCAAGATATGGACAGGGGTTCTTTTGAAAAACTGTTTTTT.

This clone came up a few times. The chain is built from TRBV5-8 and TRBJ2-1; no firm D call. The V end lost 0 bases, the J end lost 6 bases, and 13 bases lay between the germline ends. CDR3 size: 15 residues. Germline CDR1 reads SGHTS; CDR2 reads YDEGEE. The CDR3 spells CASSLELHRVNEQFF. In nucleotides, the CDR3 is TGTGCCAGCAGCTTGGAACTGCACCGGGTCAATGAGCAGTTCTTC.

The CDR3 region is CASSQHTLASASYEQYF. Here the CDR3 DNA reads TGTGCCAGCAGCCAACATACTCTGGCTAGCGCTTCCTACGAGCAGTACTTC. V gene TRBV14 combines with J gene TRBJ2-7, with D perhaps TRBD2 (6 bases). The germline V and J ends were trimmed by 2 bases and 1 base, with 18 bases remaining between them. CDR1 is SGHDN, CDR2 FVKESK, per germline. CDR3 length equals 17 residues.

The chain carries TRBV19 and TRBJ2-7; a weak D match, TRBD2 (6 bases). This CDR3 has 15 residues. Germline CDR1 LNHDA, CDR2 SQIVND (reference sequence). Trimming stripped 3 bases from V and 2 bases from J, with 14 bases between. This CDR3 is CASSISGAPTYEQYF. The DNA for the CDR3 is TGTGCCAGTAGTATCTCGGGAGCCCCTACCTACGAGCAGTACTTC.

The V gene is TRBV4-3, the J gene TRBJ1-4, with a weak D call TRBD1 (5 bases). The CDR3 sequence is 16 residues long. Germline V CDR1 and CDR2: LGHNA, YSLEER. V lost 0 bases and J 3 bases, leaving 11 bases between the germline ends. The DNA of the CDR3 is TGCGCCAGCAGCCAAGATTTTGGGGCAGCTAATGAAAAACTGTTTTTT. Translated: CASSQDFGAANEKLFF.

This chain connects TRBV2 to TRBJ2-7; 11 nucleotides agree with TRBD1. The germline CDR1 and CDR2 sequences are SNHLY and FYNNEI. This CDR3 contains 15 residues. V lost 6 bases and J lost 0; bases outside the gene matches: 4. CDR3 sequence reads: CASRKDRGLSYEQYF. CDR3 nucleotides: TGTGCCAGCAGGAAGGACAGGGGGCTCTCCTACGAGCAGTACTTC.

The CDR3 DNA reads TGTGCCAGCTCACCTGGGACAGGGTCGTTCTACGAGCAGTACTTC. As protein: CASSPGTGSFYEQYF. The rearrangement links TRBV18 to TRBJ2-7, with 9 bases lining up with TRBD1. The CDR3 consists of 15 residues. Germline V CDR1 and CDR2: KGHSH, LQKENI. With V trimmed by 3 bases and J by 3 bases, 6 bases remained unmatched.

The chain recombines TRBV2 with TRBJ2-2, with 7 positions matching TRBD2. V was clipped by 4 bases and J by 6 bases; unmatched bases: 8. The CDR3 totals 15 residues. Looked up from germline, CDR1 is SNHLY and CDR2 is FYNNEI. In DNA, the CDR3 is TGTGCCAGCAGTGTTCTGCCGGGAGGCGCCGGGGAGCTGTTTTTT. This encodes CASSVLPGGAGELFF.

This clone was seen a few times. The J gene is TRBJ2-5, the V gene TRBV5-1, with 7 bases matching TRBD1. The CDR3 runs to 14 residues. V lost 0 bases and J lost 5; bases outside the gene matches: 4. Germline assignment: CDR1 SGHRS and CDR2 YFSETQ. The CDR3 loop reads CASSLGQGDETQYF. In DNA form, the CDR3 reads TGCGCCAGCAGCTTGGGACAGGGTGACGAGACCCAGTACTTC.

This clone has more than one count but fewer than ten. J is TRBJ2-2 and V is TRBV2; 9 bases are shared with TRBD1. The germline V gene encodes CDR1 SNHLY and CDR2 FYNNEI. CDR3 size: 16 residues. Trimming cost V 7 bases and J 4 bases; bases outside gene matches: 10. The CDR3 spells CASNGGTGRITGELFF. Written as DNA, the CDR3 is TGTGCCAGCAACGGAGGGACAGGGAGAATCACCGGGGAGCTGTTTTTT. Using reference TRBV2 and TRBJ2-2 for the parts outside the CDR3, the full variable domain is EPEVTQTPSHQVTQMGQEVILRCVPISNHLYFYWYRQILGQKVEFLVSFYNNEISEKSEIFDDQFSVERPDGSNFTLKIRSTKLEDSAMYFCASNGGTGRITGELFFGEGSRLTVL.

The sample holds one count of this clone. V usage is TRBV10-2 and J usage is TRBJ2-7, with no clear D. The length of the CDR3 is 14 residues. V was cut by 3 bases and J by 0 bases, with 9 bases left in between. The germline V gene has CDR1 WSHSY and CDR2 SAAADI. The CDR3, as DNA: TGCGCCAGCAGTGACCCTGCGAGCTCCTACGAGCAGTACTTC. Translation gives CASSDPASSYEQYF.

J is TRBJ2-5 and V is TRBV4-1, with a weak D call TRBD1 (5 bases). There are 15 residues in the CDR3. Germline V gene data show CDR1 as MGHRA and CDR2 as YSYEKL. V lost 0 bases to trimming and J lost 8 bases, with 16 bases between them. CDR3 region: CASSQDSQGFVTQYF. DNA for the CDR3: TGCGCCAGCAGCCAAGATAGTCAGGGATTTGTAACCCAGTACTTC.

The count of this clone is one. The V gene is TRBV5-1, the J gene TRBJ1-3; perhaps TRBD1 as D (6 bases). Germline CDR1 reads SGHRS; CDR2 reads YFSETQ. V shed 4 bases and J shed 0 bases, with 14 bases lying between them. This CDR3 has 16 amino acids. CDR3 DNA sequence: TGCGCCAGCAGCCCCCCGGACAGCAGCTCTGGAAACACCATATATTTT. Residues: CASSPPDSSSGNTIYF.

Here the CDR3 reads CASSLTPQSVEYF. CDR3 sequence (DNA): TGTGCCAGCAGCTTAACGCCGCAATCGGTAGAGTATTTT. The V and J genes are TRBV7-3 and TRBJ2-3; no reliable D call. The CDR3 spans 13 residues. The germline V and J ends were trimmed by 0 bases and 13 bases, with 14 bases remaining between them. Germline CDR1 and CDR2: SGHTA and FQGTGA.

The chain carries TRBV19 and TRBJ1-6; tentative D call: TRBD1 (6 bases). CDR3 length: 14 amino acids. V was shortened by 1 base and J by 8 bases, with 9 bases between the two germline ends. CDR1 and CDR2 from the germline V gene are LNHDA and SQIVND (reference sequence). CDR3 bases: TGTGCCAGTAGTATAGCAGGGGATGATTCACCCCTCCACTTT. The encoded protein is CASSIAGDDSPLHF.

The rearrangement links TRBV7-2 to TRBJ2-5; D gene uncertain. Germline assignment: CDR1 SGHTA and CDR2 FQGNSA. V dropped 2 bases and J dropped 0 bases, with 4 bases sitting between them. The CDR3 is 13 residues long. The CDR3 nucleotides read TGTGCCAGCAGCTTACAGAACCAAGAGACCCAGTACTTC. It yields the protein CASSLQNQETQYF.

The chain joins TRBV3-1 (or the pseudogene TRBV3-2) to TRBJ2-7, with 9 bases matching TRBD2. The germline CDR1 and CDR2 sequences are LGHDT and YNNKEL (reference sequence). Unmatched junction bases numbered 7, after V lost 0 bases and J lost 4 bases. The length of the CDR3 is 16 residues. The CDR3 sequence: CASSQEAAGGPYEQYF. For the CDR3, the DNA is TGTGCCAGCAGCCAAGAAGCGGCGGGGGGGCCGTACGAGCAGTACTTC.

J is TRBJ1-2 and V is TRBV13; no reliable D call. Germline CDR1 is PRHDT and CDR2 is FYEKMQ (reference sequence). Trimming removed 8 bases at V and 2 bases at J, with 6 bases between. CDR3 length: 11 residues. CDR3 DNA sequence: TGTGCCAGCCAACAGAACTATGGCTACACCTTC. Its translation is CASQQNYGYTF.

V is TRBV2 and J is TRBJ2-2; 7 nucleotides line up with TRBD1. Looked up from germline, CDR1 is SNHLY and CDR2 is FYNNEI. This CDR3 has 14 residues. V trimming: 4 bases; J trimming: 5 bases; junction bases outside the gene matches: 4. In DNA form, the CDR3 reads TGTGCCAGCAGTGTGACAGGGTCGACCGGGGAGCTGTTTTTT. It translates to CASSVTGSTGELFF.

The chain is built from TRBV10-3 and TRBJ2-7, with 10 positions matching TRBD1. J was trimmed by 2 bases and V by 6 bases; bases with no gene match: 1. This CDR3 contains 13 residues. Germline CDR1 reads ENHRY; CDR2 reads SYGVKD. The CDR3 protein is CAIRGTGAYEQYF. The CDR3 nucleotides are TGTGCCATCAGAGGGACAGGGGCCTACGAGCAGTACTTC.